A single sample gave rise to the 7 T cell receptor beta chains below, sequenced in a study of neoadjuvant anti-PD-1 for oral cavity cancer (dated by TCRdb to about 2021). The library was built by means of the immunoSEQ multiplex PCR assay. Imported from immuneACCESS, the table was reduced by TCRdb to in-frame sequences with V and J called. These copies leave out some clones; in studies compared against another copy, an unresolved V gene accounts for under half, and the cause of the remainder is not known. The sample has 84,000 or so clones on record, approximately 80% of them singletons. Around 3.1% of the sample goes to the ten largest clones. The time point label, read with the paper, signifies: before neoadjuvant nivolumab. The source was PBMCs, collected before nivolumab (anti-PD-1) treatment. The receptors here all came from a person aged 35-79 years with oral cavity squamous cell carcinoma.

The V gene is TRBV27, the J gene TRBJ1-5; D is uncertain. With 4 bases removed from V and 4 bases from J, the gap between germline ends came to 14 bases. The CDR3 totals 15 residues. CDR1 is MNHEY, CDR2 SMNVEV, per germline (reference sequence). The CDR3 DNA sequence: TGTGCCAGCAGTTCCGTTCAGAGCCCTAATCAGCCCCAGCATTTT. Encoded protein: CASSSVQSPNQPQHF.

CDR3 in amino acids: CASSGLVGEGLNEQFF. The CDR3 nucleotides are TGCGCCAGCAGTGGCCTCGTCGGAGAGGGGTTAAATGAGCAGTTCTTC. V is TRBV10-1 and J is TRBJ2-1; D may correspond to TRBD1 or TRBD2 (5 bases each). The CDR3 is 16 residues long. The V end was cut by 4 bases, the J end by 7 bases, with 20 bases between. Germline V lookup: CDR1 WNHNN, CDR2 SYGVQD (reference sequence).

V and J are TRBV7-2 and TRBJ2-5; 7 bases match TRBD2. The CDR3 loop spans 15 amino acids. V shed 5 bases and J 5 bases; nucleotides not matched to a gene: 11. Germline V gives CDR1 SGHTA, CDR2 FQGNSA. The CDR3 here is CASSQLAAQRETQYF. The CDR3 region has the DNA TGTGCCAGCAGCCAGCTAGCGGCCCAGCGGGAGACCCAGTACTTC.

In this sample, this clone turned up a few times. This chain connects TRBV6-1 to TRBJ1-5, with D possibly matching TRBD1 (5 bases). The CDR3 consists of 16 residues. Trimming pared 2 bases from V and 0 bases from J, leaving 11 bases between. Germline-derived CDR1 and CDR2 are MNHNS and SASEGT. The CDR3 coding sequence is TGTGCCAGCAGTGAATGGGCAGGGACTAGCAATCAGCCCCAGCATTTT. The encoded protein is CASSEWAGTSNQPQHF.

This chain uses TRBV5-1 with TRBJ1-4, with D possibly TRBD1 on 6 matching bases. Germline CDR1 is SGHRS and CDR2 is YFSETQ. This CDR3 spans 14 amino acids. V was shortened by 3 bases and J by 7 bases, with 13 bases between the two germline ends. Here the CDR3 reads CASSSLGGGEKLFF. The DNA for the CDR3 is TGCGCCAGCAGCTCCCTGGGGGGCGGTGAAAAACTGTTTTTT.

This sequence joins TRBV5-1 and TRBJ1-2; D unresolved. In germline, CDR1 is SGHRS, CDR2 YFSETQ. The CDR3 spans 14 residues. The V and J ends lost 0 bases and 0 bases respectively, with 6 bases between them. CDR3 sequence reads: CASSLDQTNYGYTF. In DNA form, the CDR3 reads TGCGCCAGCAGCTTGGACCAGACTAACTATGGCTACACCTTC.

This clone has just a few counts. The gene calls are TRBV5-1 and TRBJ1-1, with D hard to call. V was pared by 0 bases and J by 1 base, with 7 bases between. From germline, CDR1 is SGHRS and CDR2 YFSETQ. CDR3 length: 14 amino acids. CDR3 sequence: CASSLAEGNTEAFF. The DNA of the CDR3 is TGCGCCAGCAGCTTGGCAGAAGGGAACACTGAAGCTTTCTTT.